Listed here is a single T cell receptor (beta chain). No antigen is known for it. No clone much larger than this one lies a single base away; base qualities are absent. Trimming at the junction amounts to 5 bases on V and 0 bases on J, and the germline ends lie 5 bases apart. CDR1 SNHLY and CDR2 FYNNEI are derived from the germline V gene. The CDR3 has 14 amino acids, counting the end cysteine and phenylalanine. Only the CDR3 DNA stays, 42 bases, in frame from base 1. The data derive from a study of high-grade serous ovarian cancer treatment subgroups (dated by TCRdb to the early 2020s). Broadly, across the study: A mean of 14,192 reads and 7,500 or so unique TCR beta rearrangements per sample was generated by sequencing. Each patient contributed one primary tumor and two metastatic tumor samples, giving 75 to 100 samples in total. The study examined TCR beta repertoires in high-grade serous ovarian cancer patients who were grouped under a laparoscopic triage algorithm by complete gross resection or by neoadjuvant chemotherapy response. The cohort comprised 30 or so patients: about ten with no residual disease after primary surgery (R0), about ten excellent NACT responders, and about ten poor NACT responders.

Collection of tumor samples took place before definitive surgery or chemotherapy. Genomic DNA was extracted by the MD Anderson Biospecimen Extraction Resource, and TCR sequencing was done by the MD Anderson Cancer Genomics Laboratory. Results the study describes overall, beyond this receptor: The TCR repertoire analyses centered on CDR3, leaving CDR1 and CDR2 unanalyzed. Tumors from the same patient had repertoire similarity ranging from roughly 0.11 to 0.8, while tumors from different patients showed almost no similarity. Because bulk tumor TCR sequencing provided no spatial information, insight into HGSC tumor complexity and diversity was limited. TCR clonal relatedness was found to be positively correlated with neoantigen level and, by trend, with copy number variation and mutation load derived from whole-genome sequencing.

The 100 or so tumor samples were subjected to high-throughput TCR profiling using ImmunoSEQ. The authors' analysis ran thus. The repertoire diversity metrics included richness (unique productive sequences), clonality, evenness and relatedness, and the Bhattacharyya coefficient was used to measure similarity between samples. Conclusions stayed consistent in a sensitivity analysis that left out TCRs with fewer than two reads. Imported from immuneACCESS, the table was reduced by TCRdb to in-frame sequences with V and J called. These copies leave out some clones; in studies compared against another copy, an unresolved V gene accounts for under half, and the cause of the remainder is not known. V and J calls and clone size are those listed in that table; D and trimming were worked out from the DNA. Counted in this sample were about 1,200 clones; 70% to 75% of them appeared once. The ten largest make up 15% to 20% of the sample.

The chain was built from TRBV2 and TRBJ2-6, with no confident D gene call. The TCR sequence derives from a human donor with high-grade serous ovarian cancer. Material: tumor tissue. The nucleotide sequence reads as follows: TGTGCCAGCAGTCTTAGCTCTGGGGCCAACGTCCTGACTTTC. Its protein is CASSLSSGANVLTF.